This T cell receptor (beta chain) was sequenced during a study of blood T cell repertoires in COVID-19. Study overall: Acute-phase and convalescent COVID-19 samples originated in the United States, Italy and Spain. PBMCs, B-cell-depleted T cells, or T cells were the source of the cDNA or gDNA that made up the material.

CDR1 is DFQATT and CDR2 is SNEGSKA in the germline V gene (reference sequence). This CDR3 has 11 residues. V lost 5 bases and J lost 6, with 10 bases in between. In the original analysis: Using reference gene primer amplification, nucleated cell counts were estimated. Assay: immunoSEQ multiplex PCR; the TCRdb copy retains only in-frame clones and omits some. The DNA gave D and trimming, while V, J and clone size come from that table. The sample contains more than 25,000 clones, about four fifths of which appear only once. The table lists this clone with a few counts. Material for sequencing was peripheral blood. V gene TRBV20-1 combines with J gene TRBJ1-1; the D is unclear. The receptor comes from a man at least 80 years old with active COVID-19. The CDR3 DNA reads TGCAGTGCTGTCCAGTGGCCTGAAGCTTTCTTT. Translated, it gives CSAVQWPEAFF.